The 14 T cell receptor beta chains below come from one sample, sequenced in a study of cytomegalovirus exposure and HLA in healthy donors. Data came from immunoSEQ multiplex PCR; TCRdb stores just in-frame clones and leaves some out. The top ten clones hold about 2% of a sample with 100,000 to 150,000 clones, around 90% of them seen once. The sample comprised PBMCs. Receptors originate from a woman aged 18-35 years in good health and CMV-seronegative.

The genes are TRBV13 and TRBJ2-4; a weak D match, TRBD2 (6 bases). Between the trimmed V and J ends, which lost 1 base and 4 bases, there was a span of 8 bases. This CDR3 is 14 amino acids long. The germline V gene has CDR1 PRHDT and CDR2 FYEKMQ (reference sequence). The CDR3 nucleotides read TGTGCCAGCAGCTTAGTGGGGGGTAAAAACATTCAGTACTTC. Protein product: CASSLVGGKNIQYF.

The CDR3 spells CASSAGQGTYEQYF. As DNA, the CDR3 is TGTGCCAGCAGCGCGGGACAGGGTACTTACGAGCAGTACTTC. This chain joins TRBV5-5 and TRBJ2-7; 9 nucleotides align to TRBD1. The ends lost 4 bases at V and 4 bases at J; junction bases unmatched: 6. The CDR3 totals 14 residues. Germline-derived CDR1 and CDR2 are SGHKS and YYEKEE (reference sequence).

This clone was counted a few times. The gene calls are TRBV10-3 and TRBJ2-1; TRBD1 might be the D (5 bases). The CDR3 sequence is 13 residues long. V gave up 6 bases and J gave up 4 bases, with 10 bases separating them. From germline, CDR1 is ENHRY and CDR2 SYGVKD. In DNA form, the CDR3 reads TGTGCCATCAGGAGACAGAATTACAATGAGCAGTTCTTC. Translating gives CAIRRQNYNEQFF.

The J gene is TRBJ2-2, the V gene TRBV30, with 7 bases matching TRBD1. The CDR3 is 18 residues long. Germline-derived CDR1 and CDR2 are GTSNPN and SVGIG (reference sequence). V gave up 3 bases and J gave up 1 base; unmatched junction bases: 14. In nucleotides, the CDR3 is TGTGCCTGGAGCCTAAGGGAGTGGGACAGCTTGAACACCGGGGAGCTGTTTTTT. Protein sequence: CAWSLREWDSLNTGELFF.

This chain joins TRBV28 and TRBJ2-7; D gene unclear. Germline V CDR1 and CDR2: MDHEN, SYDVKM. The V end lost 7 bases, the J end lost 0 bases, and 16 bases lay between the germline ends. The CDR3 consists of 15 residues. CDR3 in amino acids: CASNLLGQVSYEQYF. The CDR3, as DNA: TGTGCCAGCAATCTTCTTGGGCAGGTCTCCTACGAGCAGTACTTC.

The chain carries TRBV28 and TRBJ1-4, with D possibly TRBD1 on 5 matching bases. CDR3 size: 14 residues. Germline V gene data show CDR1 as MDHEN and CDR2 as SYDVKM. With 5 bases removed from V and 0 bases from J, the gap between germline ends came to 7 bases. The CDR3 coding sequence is TGTGCCAGCAGTCCAGGGTCAACTAATGAAAAACTGTTTTTT. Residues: CASSPGSTNEKLFF.

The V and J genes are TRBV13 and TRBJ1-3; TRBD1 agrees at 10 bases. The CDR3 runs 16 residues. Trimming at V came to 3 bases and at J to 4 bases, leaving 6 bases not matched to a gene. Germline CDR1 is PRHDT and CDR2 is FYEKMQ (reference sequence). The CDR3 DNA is TGTGCCAGCAGCTTCCCGACAGGGGGCAGAGGAAACACCATATATTTT. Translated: CASSFPTGGRGNTIYF.

The CDR3 DNA is TGTGCCAGCAGTTCAACCGGAGCCGTGTTTGCTTTCTTT. Protein sequence: CASSSTGAVFAFF. The chain links TRBV5-6 to TRBJ1-1; D gene unclear. Germline V gene data show CDR1 as SGHDT and CDR2 as YYEEEE. The CDR3 contains 13 residues. The ends were cut back, 5 bases at V and 11 bases at J, with 19 bases in the middle.

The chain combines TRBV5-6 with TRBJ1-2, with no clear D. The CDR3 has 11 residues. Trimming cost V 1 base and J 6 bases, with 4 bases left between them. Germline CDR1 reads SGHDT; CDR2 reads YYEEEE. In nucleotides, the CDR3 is TGTGCCAGCAGCTTGTTAAATGGCTACACCTTC. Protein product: CASSLLNGYTF.

For the CDR3, the DNA is TGTGCCAGCAGCTCCTACAGGGGCCGCACCTGGGGCTACACCTTC. It yields the protein CASSSYRGRTWGYTF. The rearrangement joins TRBV7-9 to TRBJ1-2; 7 bases fit TRBD1. V dropped 4 bases and J dropped 8; count of bases not matched to a gene: 13. The CDR3 runs 15 residues. CDR1 and CDR2 from the germline V gene are SEHNR and FQNEAQ (reference sequence).

The CDR3 loop is CASSVRRVIYEQYF. CDR3 nucleotides: TGTGCCAGCAGTGTCAGGCGGGTGATCTACGAGCAGTACTTC. This chain uses TRBV2 with TRBJ2-7; D is perhaps TRBD2 (5 bases). The V and J ends lost 4 bases and 3 bases respectively, with 13 bases between them. This CDR3 region has 14 residues. The germline gives CDR1 SNHLY, CDR2 FYNNEI.

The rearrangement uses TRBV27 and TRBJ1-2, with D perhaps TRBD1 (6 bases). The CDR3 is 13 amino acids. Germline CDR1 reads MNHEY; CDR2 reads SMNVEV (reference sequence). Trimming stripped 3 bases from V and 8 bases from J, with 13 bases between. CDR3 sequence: CASSFRGARGYTF. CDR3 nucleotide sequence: TGTGCCAGCAGTTTCCGGGGGGCGAGGGGCTACACCTTC.

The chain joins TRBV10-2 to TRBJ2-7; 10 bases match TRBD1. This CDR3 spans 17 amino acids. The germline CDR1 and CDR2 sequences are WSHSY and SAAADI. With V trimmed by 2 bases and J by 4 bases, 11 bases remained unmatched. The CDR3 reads CASSEPYRDRGRYEQYF. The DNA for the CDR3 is TGCGCCAGCAGTGAGCCCTACCGGGACAGGGGAAGGTACGAGCAGTACTTC.

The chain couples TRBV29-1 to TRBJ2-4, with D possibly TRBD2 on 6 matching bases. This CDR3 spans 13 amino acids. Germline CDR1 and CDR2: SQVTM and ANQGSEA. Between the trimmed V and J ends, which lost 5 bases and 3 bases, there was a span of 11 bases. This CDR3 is CSVLREDKNIQYF. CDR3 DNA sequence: TGCAGCGTTCTCAGGGAGGACAAAAACATTCAGTACTTC. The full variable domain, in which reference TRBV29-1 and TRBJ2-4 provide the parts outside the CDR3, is SAVISQKPSRDICQRGTSLTIQCQVDSQVTMMFWYRQQPGQSLTLIATANQGSEATYESGFVIDKFPISRPNLTFSTLTVSNMSPEDSSIYLCSVLREDKNIQYFGAGTRLSVL.